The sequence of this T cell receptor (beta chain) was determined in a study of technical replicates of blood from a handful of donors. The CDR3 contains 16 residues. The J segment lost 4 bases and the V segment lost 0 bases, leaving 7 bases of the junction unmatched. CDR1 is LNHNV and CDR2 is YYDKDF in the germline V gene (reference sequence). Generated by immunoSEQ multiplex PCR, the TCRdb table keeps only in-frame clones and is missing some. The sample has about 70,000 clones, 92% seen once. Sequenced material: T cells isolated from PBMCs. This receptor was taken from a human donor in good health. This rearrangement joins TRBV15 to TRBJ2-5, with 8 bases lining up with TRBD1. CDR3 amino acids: CATSRDPAGGRETQYF. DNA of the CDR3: TGTGCCACCAGCAGAGATCCGGCAGGGGGCCGAGAGACCCAGTACTTC.